The rows below give T cell receptor beta chains drawn from one sample of a study of T cells in Graves' hyperthyroidism and ophthalmopathy. TCRdb fed the multiplex PCR reads into MiXCR, producing one record per CDR3 protein. The sample holds roughly 380,000 distinct CDR3 sequences, approximately 12% seen once. The sample was blood. These receptors came from a man aged 25 to 40 with Graves' hyperthyroidism that later progressed to Graves' ophthalmopathy. Both conserved end residues are part of each CDR3. Fields, in order: CDR3 length, V gene, clone size, J gene, CDR3 protein. Only part of the rows carry a size: once, few, many, or a class if the clone is expanded.

len: 16; v_gene: TRBV28; abundance: few; j_gene: TRBJ2-6; CDR3aa: CASTTGTVSGANVLTF
len: 17; v_gene: TRBV6-1; abundance: many; j_gene: TRBJ2-2; CDR3aa: CASKERRGREITGELFF
len: 15; v_gene: TRBV11-2; abundance: many; j_gene: TRBJ2-5; CDR3aa: CASSEDRLTQETQYF
len: 12; v_gene: TRBV27; abundance: few; j_gene: TRBJ2-7; CDR3aa: CASGGLGYEQYF
len: 16; v_gene: TRBV6-5; abundance: -; j_gene: TRBJ2-2; CDR3aa: CASSYSGSSNTGELFF
len: 14; v_gene: TRBV12-3/TRBV12-4; abundance: -; j_gene: TRBJ2-7; CDR3aa: CASSFTGGIYEQYF
len: 13; v_gene: TRBV28; abundance: many; j_gene: TRBJ1-2; CDR3aa: CAHETGGNYGYTF
len: 11; v_gene: TRBV28; abundance: many; j_gene: TRBJ2-7; CDR3aa: CASSPRWEQYF
len: 15; v_gene: TRBV12-3/TRBV12-4; abundance: many; j_gene: TRBJ1-1; CDR3aa: CASSLVGALNTEAFF
len: 14; v_gene: TRBV6-2/TRBV6-3; abundance: -; j_gene: TRBJ2-7; CDR3aa: CASSDGYIAYEQYF
len: 14; v_gene: TRBV27; abundance: many; j_gene: TRBJ1-1; CDR3aa: CASRAPGGRTEAFF
len: 14; v_gene: TRBV6-1; abundance: many; j_gene: TRBJ2-1; CDR3aa: CASRRGTNHNEQFF
len: 16; v_gene: TRBV20-1; abundance: -; j_gene: TRBJ2-2; CDR3aa: CSARGPAGSNTGELFF
len: 14; v_gene: TRBV12-3/TRBV12-4; abundance: many; j_gene: TRBJ2-5; CDR3aa: CASTPYKGAETQYF
len: 13; v_gene: TRBV9; abundance: few; j_gene: TRBJ2-5; CDR3aa: CASSRTVSETQYF
len: 13; v_gene: TRBV7-9; abundance: many; j_gene: TRBJ2-7; CDR3aa: CASSSLTSYEQYF
len: 14; v_gene: TRBV6-1; abundance: many; j_gene: TRBJ1-5; CDR3aa: CASTGRGRVQPQHF
len: 13; v_gene: TRBV18; abundance: many; j_gene: TRBJ1-5; CDR3aa: CASSLQGSSPQHF
len: 16; v_gene: TRBV7-9; abundance: many; j_gene: TRBJ2-3; CDR3aa: CASSLGFGRASDTQYF
len: 13; v_gene: TRBV7-6; abundance: many; j_gene: TRBJ2-1; CDR3aa: CASSLSAGGEQFF
len: 17; v_gene: TRBV7-9; abundance: -; j_gene: TRBJ1-5; CDR3aa: CASSLDGGGASNQPQHF
len: 16; v_gene: TRBV7-9; abundance: many; j_gene: TRBJ2-7; CDR3aa: CASSPGLAGLYYEQYF
len: 16; v_gene: TRBV6-1; abundance: many; j_gene: TRBJ2-2; CDR3aa: CASSRGTQTNTGELFF
len: 14; v_gene: TRBV7-2; abundance: many; j_gene: TRBJ1-4; CDR3aa: CASSSTGLDEKLFF
len: 15; v_gene: TRBV3-1; abundance: few; j_gene: TRBJ1-6; CDR3aa: CASSLGQGTRSPLHF
len: 13; v_gene: TRBV12-3/TRBV12-4; abundance: once; j_gene: TRBJ1-1; CDR3aa: CASSESRLTEAFF
len: 13; v_gene: TRBV6-2/TRBV6-3; abundance: -; j_gene: TRBJ1-2; CDR3aa: CASSDRGRYGYTF
len: 14; v_gene: TRBV20-1; abundance: many; j_gene: TRBJ1-1; CDR3aa: CSASAGGVNTEAFF
len: 14; v_gene: TRBV12-3/TRBV12-4; abundance: many; j_gene: TRBJ1-1; CDR3aa: CASRTGRLNTEAFF
len: 11; v_gene: TRBV29-1; abundance: -; j_gene: TRBJ1-1; CDR3aa: CSAAPTAEAFF
len: 11; v_gene: TRBV29-1; abundance: -; j_gene: TRBJ1-2; CDR3aa: CSVGDFYGYTF
len: 14; v_gene: TRBV28; abundance: many; j_gene: TRBJ2-7; CDR3aa: CASSLTGRVYEQYF